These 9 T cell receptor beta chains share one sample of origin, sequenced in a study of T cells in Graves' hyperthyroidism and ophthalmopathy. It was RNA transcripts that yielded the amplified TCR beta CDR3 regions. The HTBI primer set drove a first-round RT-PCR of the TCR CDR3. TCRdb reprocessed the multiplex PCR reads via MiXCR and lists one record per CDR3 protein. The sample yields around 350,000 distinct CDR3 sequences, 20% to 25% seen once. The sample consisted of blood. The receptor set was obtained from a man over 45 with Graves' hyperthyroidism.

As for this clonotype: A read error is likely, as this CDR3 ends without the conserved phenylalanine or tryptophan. The CDR3 here is CASSLTEVYNEQFL. CDR3 in DNA: TGCGCCAGCAGCTTGACAGAAGTCTACAATGAGCAGTTCCTC. The gene calls are TRBV5-1 and TRBJ2-1; no firm D call. There are 14 residues in the CDR3. The ends were cut back, 1 base at V and 3 bases at J, with 8 bases in the middle. Germline CDR1 SGHRS, CDR2 YFSETQ.

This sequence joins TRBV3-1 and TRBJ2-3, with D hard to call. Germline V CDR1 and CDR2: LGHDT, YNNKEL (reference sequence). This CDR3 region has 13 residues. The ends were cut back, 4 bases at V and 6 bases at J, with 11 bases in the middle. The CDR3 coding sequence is TGTGCCAGCAGCCGAAATCCGGCGGATACGCAGTATTTT. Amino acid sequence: CASSRNPADTQYF.

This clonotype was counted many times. DNA for the CDR3: TGTGCCAGCACCAGCTCGGGAGGACTTAGGAATGAGCAGTTCTTC. This encodes CASTSSGGLRNEQFF. The gene calls are TRBV7-9 and TRBJ2-1, with 7 nucleotides matching TRBD2. Looked up from germline, CDR1 is SEHNR and CDR2 is FQNEAQ (reference sequence). With 7 bases clipped from V and 7 bases from J, the junction kept 13 bases outside the gene matches. The CDR3 runs 15 residues.

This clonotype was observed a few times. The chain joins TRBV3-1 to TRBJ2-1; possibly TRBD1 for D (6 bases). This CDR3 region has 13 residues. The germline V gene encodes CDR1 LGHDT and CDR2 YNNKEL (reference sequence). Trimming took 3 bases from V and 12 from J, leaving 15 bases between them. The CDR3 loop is CASSQDRAGLQFF. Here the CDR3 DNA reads TGTGCCAGCAGCCAGGACAGAGCAGGATTGCAGTTCTTC.

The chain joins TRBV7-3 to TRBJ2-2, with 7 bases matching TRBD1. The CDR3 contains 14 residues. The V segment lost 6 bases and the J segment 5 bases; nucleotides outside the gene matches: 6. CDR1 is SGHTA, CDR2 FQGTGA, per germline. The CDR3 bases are TGTGCCAGCAGACCAGGGGGAAGTACCGGGGAGCTGTTTTTT. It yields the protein CASRPGGSTGELFF.

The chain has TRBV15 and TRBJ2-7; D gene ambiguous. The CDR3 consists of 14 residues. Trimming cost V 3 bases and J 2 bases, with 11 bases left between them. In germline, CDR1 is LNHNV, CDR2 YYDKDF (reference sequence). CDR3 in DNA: TGTGCCACCAGCAGCTCATTGAATCCCTACGAGCAGTACTTC. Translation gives CATSSSLNPYEQYF.

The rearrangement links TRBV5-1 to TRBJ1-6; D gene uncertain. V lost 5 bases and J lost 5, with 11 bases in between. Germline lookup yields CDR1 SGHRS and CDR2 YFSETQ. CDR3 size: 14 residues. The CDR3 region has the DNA TGCGCCAGCAGGACGACTGCGAATAATTCACCCCTCCACTTT. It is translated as CASRTTANNSPLHF.

The CDR3 spells CASSPGLAGRGETQYF. The CDR3 nucleotides read TGTGCCAGCAGCCCGGGACTAGCGGGACGGGGCGAGACCCAGTACTTC. The rearrangement uses TRBV5-6 and TRBJ2-5, with TRBD2 identical over 13 bases. Germline values: CDR1 SGHDT, CDR2 YYEEEE. The CDR3 covers 16 residues. With V trimmed by 4 bases and J by 5 bases, 8 bases remained unmatched.

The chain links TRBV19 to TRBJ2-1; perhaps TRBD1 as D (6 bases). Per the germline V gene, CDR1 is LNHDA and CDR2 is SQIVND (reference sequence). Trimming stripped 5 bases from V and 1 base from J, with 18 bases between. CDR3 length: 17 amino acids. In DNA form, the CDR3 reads TGTGCCAGTAGTTCCTCCCGACAGGCCGTTTCCTACAATGAGCAGTTCTTC. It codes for CASSSSRQAVSYNEQFF.